The entry below gives a single T cell receptor beta chain sequence along with its context. The sample belongs to a study of blood T cell repertoires in COVID-19. Study context: Collection of acute and convalescent COVID-19 samples took place in the United States, Italy and Spain. T cells, B-cell-depleted T cells, or PBMCs supplied cDNA or gDNA.

The V end lost 7 bases, the J end lost 6 bases, and 13 bases lay between the germline ends. Germline lookup yields CDR1 SGHTA and CDR2 FQGNSA. This CDR3 spans 13 amino acids. As handled by the study authors: How many nucleated cells were present was estimated from reference gene primer amplification. The data were produced by immunoSEQ multiplex PCR, yet TCRdb's version contains in-frame clones alone and is incomplete. V and J calls and clone size come straight from that table; D and trimming were deduced from the DNA. Of roughly 260,000 clones listed, over 75% are singletons. The V gene is TRBV7-2, the J gene TRBJ1-5, with no clear D. The sample consisted of peripheral blood. The sequence was obtained from a woman in her fifties or sixties with acute or convalescent COVID-19. In DNA, the CDR3 is TGTGCCAGCACACTCAATTCCGGTCAGCCCCAGCATTTT. Translation gives CASTLNSGQPQHF.